This T cell receptor (beta chain) was identified during a study of technical replicates of blood from a few donors. The length of the CDR3 is 15 residues. Germline-derived CDR1 and CDR2 are SEHNR and FQNEAQ (reference sequence). V gave up 5 bases and J gave up 4 bases, with 15 bases separating them. TCRdb's table, derived via immunoSEQ multiplex PCR, lists solely in-frame clones and lacks some. The sample records some 87,000 clones, 95% to 98% being singletons. Sequenced sample: T cells isolated from PBMCs. This chain connects TRBV7-9 to TRBJ1-3; possibly TRBD1 for D (6 bases). The receptor comes from a human donor in good health. The CDR3 sequence is CASSDEQGPGNTIYF. CDR3 sequence (DNA): TGTGCCAGCAGCGACGAACAGGGTCCAGGAAACACCATATATTTT.